The clone carrying this T cell receptor (beta chain) showed up many times. The antigen is undetermined. This CDR3 has 13 amino acids. CDR1 is SQVTM, CDR2 ANQGSEA, per germline. V was pared by 3 bases and J by 5 bases, with 13 bases between. MiXCR was run by TCRdb on the RACE reads, yielding one entry per CDR3 protein. Of more than 300,000 distinct CDR3 sequences listed, approximately 5% are singletons. Specified time point: pre-sensitization, week 0. Treatment given: therapeutic diphenylcyclopropenone sensitization with weekly scalp DPC. Every donor had alopecia and was 18 to 70 years old; all were suitable for DPC. Unfractionated whole blood served as the source for total RNA extraction. The entry originates in a study of human T cells and chemical hapten exposure. Study-wide results and caveats: Expanded TCRs made up significantly more big CDR3 similarity clusters than controls did.

J is TRBJ2-5 and V is TRBV29-1; no clear D. The starting material was whole blood, obtained in connection with sensitization to the hapten diphenylcyclopropenone (DPC). This TCR was recovered from a woman aged 45-59 years with alopecia areata. Some clones in this sample may be carry-over from other donors' samples. The CDR3 DNA reads TGCAGCGTTGAGGGGTCCCCTCGGGAGACCCAGTACTTC. Its translation: CSVEGSPRETQYF.